The 15 T cell receptor beta chains reported below all come from one sample, sequenced in a study of T cells after yellow fever vaccination. TCRdb redid the calling of the 5' RACE reads with MiXCR, one entry per CDR3 protein. The table shows about 240,000 distinct CDR3 sequences, with 3.6% occurring only once. Specimen: PBMCs, collected 15 days after the yellow fever booster vaccination. The origin of the receptors is a man aged 18 to 29 who received the YFV17D yellow fever vaccine.

There are many counts of this clonotype. The V gene is TRBV7-9, the J gene TRBJ2-7, with 7 bases fitting TRBD1. V lost 3 bases and J lost 0; bases outside the gene matches: 2. Germline V gives CDR1 SEHNR, CDR2 FQNEAQ (reference sequence). The CDR3 totals 14 residues. In DNA, the CDR3 is TGTGCCAGCAGCTTGTGGGACAGCTCCTACGAGCAGTACTTC. This gives the protein CASSLWDSSYEQYF. The complete variable domain, with remaining parts taken from reference TRBV7-9 and TRBJ2-7, reads DTGVSQNPRHKITKRGQNVTFRCDPISEHNRLYWYRQTLGQGPEFLTYFQNEAQLEKSRLLSDRFSAERPKGSFSTLEIQRTEQGDSAMYLCASSLWDSSYEQYFGPGTRLTVT.

This clonotype was detected many times. This chain connects TRBV5-1 to TRBJ1-1; 9 bases are a match to TRBD1. The V gene end was trimmed by 3 bases and the J gene end by 2 bases; junction bases not matched to a gene: 5. This CDR3 is built from 15 residues. The V gene's germline CDR1 is SGHRS and CDR2 YFSETQ. The CDR3 DNA sequence: TGCGCCAGCAGCTCGTACAGGGGGCCCAACACTGAAGCTTTCTTT. The encoded protein is CASSSYRGPNTEAFF.

This clonotype has ten or more counts. The chain employs TRBV5-1 and TRBJ2-7; TRBD1 aligns across 9 bases. CDR1 and CDR2 from the germline V gene are SGHRS and YFSETQ. The CDR3 loop spans 15 amino acids. J was trimmed by 5 bases and V by 3 bases; bases with no gene match: 9. CDR3 in DNA: TGCGCCAGCAGCTCTCCGGGACAGGGTCTGAACGAGCAGTACTTC. Translation gives CASSSPGQGLNEQYF. Full variable domain (remainder filled in from reference TRBV5-1 and TRBJ2-7): KAGVTQTPRYLIKTRGQQVTLSCSPISGHRSVSWYQQTPGQGLQFLFEYFSETQRNKGNFPGRFSGRQFSNSRSEMNVSTLELGDSALYLCASSSPGQGLNEQYFGPGTRLTVT.

This clonotype was counted ten times or more. The gene calls are TRBV6-1 and TRBJ2-7; 7 bases fit TRBD1. The germline V gene has CDR1 MNHNS and CDR2 SASEGT. This CDR3 is 14 amino acids long. The trim removed 7 bases at V and 2 bases at J, leaving 8 bases unmatched. The CDR3 nucleotides are TGTGCCAGCACCTGGACAGGCCTAACCTACGAGCAGTACGTC. Translation: CASTWTGLTYEQYV.

The CDR3 sequence: CASSDSFQETQYF. In DNA, the CDR3 is TGTGCCAGCAGCGACAGTTTCCAAGAGACCCAGTACTTC. This chain connects TRBV5-4 to TRBJ2-5; D may be TRBD1 (5 bases). CDR1 is SGHNT and CDR2 is YYREEE in the germline V gene (reference sequence). The CDR3 length is 13 residues. Deletions cut 4 bases from V and 1 base from J, with 8 bases between.

The chain employs TRBV11-2 and TRBJ2-7; D unresolved. The V and J ends lost 7 bases and 2 bases respectively, with 15 bases between them. The CDR3 is 14 residues long. Germline V gene lookup returns CDR1 SGHAT and CDR2 FQNNGV. CDR3 DNA sequence: TGTGCCAGCAACAAAAAAGGACCCCCCTACGAGCAGTACTTC. Translation: CASNKKGPPYEQYF.

This clonotype was seen many times. The chain couples TRBV6-2 or TRBV6-3 to TRBJ2-2; no clear D gene. Trimming cost V 4 bases and J 7 bases, with 13 bases left between them. Germline values: CDR1 MNHEY, CDR2 SVGEGT. The CDR3 sequence is 14 residues long. The CDR3 loop reads CASSSAQRDGELFF. CDR3 in DNA: TGTGCCAGCAGTTCGGCCCAGCGAGACGGGGAGCTGTTTTTT.

This clonotype was detected ten times or more. The chain uses TRBV10-3 and TRBJ1-1, with D perhaps matching TRBD1 (6 bases). This CDR3 contains 17 residues. Germline values: CDR1 ENHRY, CDR2 SYGVKD. V was cut by 3 bases and J by 1 base, with 18 bases left in between. The CDR3 is CAISDWQQGSGNTEAFF. The CDR3 DNA is TGTGCCATCAGTGATTGGCAACAGGGTTCGGGGAACACTGAAGCTTTCTTT.

Many counts were recorded for this clonotype. V usage is TRBV5-1 and J usage is TRBJ1-6, with 11 bases matching TRBD1. The V and J ends lost 5 bases and 10 bases, in that order; junction bases with no gene match: 11. Germline V gene sequence: CDR1 SGHRS, CDR2 YFSETQ. The CDR3 contains 16 residues. CDR3 amino acids: CASRLQGQGARSPLHF. The CDR3 region has the DNA TGCGCCAGCAGACTCCAAGGACAGGGGGCGCGGTCACCCCTCCACTTT.

The chain joins TRBV5-4 to TRBJ1-1; D is unresolved. The V gene's germline CDR1 is SGHNT and CDR2 YYREEE (reference sequence). The CDR3 totals 13 residues. Trimming stripped 4 bases from V and 3 bases from J, with 10 bases between. For the CDR3, the DNA is TGTGCCAGCAGCAACGGAAGAGACACTGAAGCTTTCTTT. Residues: CASSNGRDTEAFF.

This clonotype has at least ten counts. This chain links TRBV19 with TRBJ2-7, with D unresolved. This CDR3 comprises 15 residues. From germline, CDR1 is LNHDA and CDR2 SQIVND (reference sequence). V gave up 3 bases and J gave up 3 bases, with 15 bases separating them. The CDR3 reads CASSMSPRLFYEQYF. CDR3 sequence (DNA): TGTGCCAGTAGTATGTCCCCGAGACTTTTCTACGAGCAGTACTTC.

This clonotype was counted many times. The rearrangement joins TRBV27 to TRBJ2-7, with TRBD2 matching 11 bases. Germline lookup yields CDR1 MNHEY and CDR2 SMNVEV (reference sequence). Unmatched junction bases numbered 8, after V lost 4 bases and J lost 3 bases. The CDR3 sequence is 16 residues long. CDR3 sequence (DNA): TGTGCCAGCAGTTCTACGACTAGCGGGGACTACTACGAGCAGTACTTC. This translates into CASSSTTSGDYYEQYF.

V is TRBV30 and J is TRBJ2-5; D remains unclear. V was trimmed by 6 bases and J by 5 bases, leaving 16 bases between them. The CDR3 covers 13 residues. Germline V lookup: CDR1 GTSNPN, CDR2 SVGIG (reference sequence). CDR3 coding DNA: TGTGCCTGCCTGGGGTACGGGTTGGAGACCCAGTACTTC. Protein product: CACLGYGLETQYF.

This clonotype was seen many times. The rearrangement links TRBV20-1 to TRBJ2-1; 12 nucleotides line up with TRBD2. CDR1 is DFQATT, CDR2 SNEGSKA, per germline (reference sequence). The CDR3 covers 14 residues. V shed 3 bases and J 5 bases; nucleotides not matched to a gene: 2. In DNA form, the CDR3 reads TGCAGTGCTAGTCTAGCGGGGGGGCACAATGAGCAGTTCTTC. Protein: CSASLAGGHNEQFF.

This chain connects TRBV5-1 to TRBJ2-5; 10 bases are shared with TRBD2. The V segment lost 0 bases and the J segment 5 bases; nucleotides outside the gene matches: 7. This CDR3 comprises 16 residues. Germline V gene lookup returns CDR1 SGHRS and CDR2 YFSETQ. In DNA, the CDR3 is TGCGCCAGCAGCTTGGAAAGAGCGGGGGGGCGGGAGACCCAGTACTTC. It translates to CASSLERAGGRETQYF.